This TCR beta chain stems from a study of T cell repertoires in cytomegalovirus infection. Study summary: It was the public TCR beta signatures that indicated both CMV infection and matching HLA type.

From the reads, TCRdb called clonotypes with MiXCR, one entry per CDR3 protein. The sample carries 60,000 to 75,000 distinct CDR3 sequences, about 4% recorded once. The CDR3 is 15 amino acids. Germline V lookup: CDR1 ENHRY, CDR2 SYGVKD. Trimming at V came to 3 bases and at J to 2 bases, leaving 1 base not matched to a gene. This clonotype was seen many times. Its antigen is unidentified. Points from the study as a whole: Cumulative frequency of public TCR beta families picked out carriers of CMV plus the relevant HLA. CMV-specific HLA-C-restricted TCR beta clonotypes dominated the ex vivo response.

Sequenced: PBMCs. V is TRBV10-3 and J is TRBJ2-6, with TRBD1 matching over 7 bases. The clonotype was recovered from a human donor in good health (CMV status not recorded). Some clones in this sample may be carry-over from other donors' samples. The CDR3 DNA is TGTGCCATCAGTGATGACAGGGCTGGGGCCAACGTCCTGACTTTC. Translating gives CAISDDRAGANVLTF.